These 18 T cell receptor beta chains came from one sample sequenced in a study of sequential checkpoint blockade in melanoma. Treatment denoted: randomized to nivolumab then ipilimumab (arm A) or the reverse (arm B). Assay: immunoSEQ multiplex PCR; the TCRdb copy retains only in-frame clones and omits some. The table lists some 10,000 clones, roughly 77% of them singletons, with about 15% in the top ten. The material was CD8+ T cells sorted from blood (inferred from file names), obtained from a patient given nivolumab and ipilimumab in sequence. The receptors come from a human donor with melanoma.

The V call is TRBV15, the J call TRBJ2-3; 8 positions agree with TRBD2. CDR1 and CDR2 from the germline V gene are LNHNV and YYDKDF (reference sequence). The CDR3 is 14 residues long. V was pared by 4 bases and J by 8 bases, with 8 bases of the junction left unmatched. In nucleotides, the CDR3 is TGTGCCACCAGCAAACGGGAGGGCCGAGTTACGCAGTATTTT. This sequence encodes CATSKREGRVTQYF.

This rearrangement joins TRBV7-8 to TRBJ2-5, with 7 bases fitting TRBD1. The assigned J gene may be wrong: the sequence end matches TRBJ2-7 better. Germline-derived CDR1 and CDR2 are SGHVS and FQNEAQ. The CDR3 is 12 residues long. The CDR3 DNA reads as TGTGCCAGCAGCGGGACAGTTTACGAGCAGTACTTC. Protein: CASSGTVYEQYF.

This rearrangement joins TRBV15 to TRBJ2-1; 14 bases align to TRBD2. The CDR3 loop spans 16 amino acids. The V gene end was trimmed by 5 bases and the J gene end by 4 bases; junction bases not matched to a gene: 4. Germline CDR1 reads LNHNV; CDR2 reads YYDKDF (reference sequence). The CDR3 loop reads CATSGLAGGRYNEQFF. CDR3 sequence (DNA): TGTGCCACCAGCGGACTAGCGGGAGGAAGGTACAATGAGCAGTTCTTC.

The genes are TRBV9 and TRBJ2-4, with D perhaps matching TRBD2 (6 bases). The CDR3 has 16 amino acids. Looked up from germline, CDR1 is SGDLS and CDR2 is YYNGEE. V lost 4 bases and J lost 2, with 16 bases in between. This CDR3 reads CASSPGGGGTKNIQYF. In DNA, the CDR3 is TGTGCCAGCAGCCCCGGGGGAGGAGGGACCAAAAACATTCAGTACTTC.

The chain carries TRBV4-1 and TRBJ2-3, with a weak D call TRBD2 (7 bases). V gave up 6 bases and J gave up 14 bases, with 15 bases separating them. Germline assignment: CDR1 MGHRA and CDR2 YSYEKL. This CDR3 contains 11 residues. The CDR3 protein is CASSRGDTVYF. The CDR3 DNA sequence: TGCGCCAGCAGTCGGGGGGACACGGTGTATTTT.

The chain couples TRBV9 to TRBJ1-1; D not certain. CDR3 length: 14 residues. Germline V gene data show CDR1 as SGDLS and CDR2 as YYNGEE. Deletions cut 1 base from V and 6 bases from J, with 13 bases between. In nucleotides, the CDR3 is TGTGCCAGCAGCGTATCTGATTCGCGGCCTGAAGCTTTCTTT. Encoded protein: CASSVSDSRPEAFF.

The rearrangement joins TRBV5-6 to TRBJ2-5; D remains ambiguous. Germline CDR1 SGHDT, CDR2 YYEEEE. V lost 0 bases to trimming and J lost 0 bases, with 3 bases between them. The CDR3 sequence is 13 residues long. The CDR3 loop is CASSLADQETQYF. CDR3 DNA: TGTGCCAGCAGCTTGGCGGACCAAGAGACCCAGTACTTC.

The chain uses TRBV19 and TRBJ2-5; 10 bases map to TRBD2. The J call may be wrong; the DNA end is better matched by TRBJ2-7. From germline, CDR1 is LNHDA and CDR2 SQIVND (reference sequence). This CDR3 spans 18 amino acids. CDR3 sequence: CASSISVSGRSYSYEQYF. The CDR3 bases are TGTGCCAGTAGTATCTCGGTTAGCGGGAGGTCTTACTCCTACGAGCAGTACTTC.

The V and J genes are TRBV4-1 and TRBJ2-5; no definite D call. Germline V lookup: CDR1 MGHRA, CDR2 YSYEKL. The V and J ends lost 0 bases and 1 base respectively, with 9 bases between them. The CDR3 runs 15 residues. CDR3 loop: CASSQDTQFQETQYF. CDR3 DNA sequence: TGCGCCAGCAGCCAAGACACGCAGTTCCAAGAGACCCAGTACTTC.

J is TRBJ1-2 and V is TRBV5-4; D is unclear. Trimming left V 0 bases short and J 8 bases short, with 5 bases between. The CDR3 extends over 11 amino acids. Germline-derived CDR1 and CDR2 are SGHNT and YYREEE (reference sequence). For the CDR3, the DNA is TGTGCCAGCAGCTTGGGGGCCGGCTACACCTTC. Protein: CASSLGAGYTF.

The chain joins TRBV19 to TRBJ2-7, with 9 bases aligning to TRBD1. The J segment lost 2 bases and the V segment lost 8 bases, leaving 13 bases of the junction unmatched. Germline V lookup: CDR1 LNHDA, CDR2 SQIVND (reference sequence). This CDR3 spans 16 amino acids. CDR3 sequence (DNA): TGTGCCAGTCCTCCCTCGGACAGGGGACCACCCTACGAGCAGTACTTC. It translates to CASPPSDRGPPYEQYF.

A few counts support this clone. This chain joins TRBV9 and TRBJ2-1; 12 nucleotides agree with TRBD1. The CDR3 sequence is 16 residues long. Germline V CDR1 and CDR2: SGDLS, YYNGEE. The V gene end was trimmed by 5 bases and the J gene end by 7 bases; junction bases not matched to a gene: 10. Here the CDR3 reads CASSGHRDRGHNEQFF. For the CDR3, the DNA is TGTGCCAGCAGTGGACACCGGGACAGGGGGCATAATGAGCAGTTCTTC.

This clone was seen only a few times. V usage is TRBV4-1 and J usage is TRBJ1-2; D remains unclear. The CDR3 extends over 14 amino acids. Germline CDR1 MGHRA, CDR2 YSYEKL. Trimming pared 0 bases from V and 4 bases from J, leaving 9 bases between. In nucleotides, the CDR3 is TGCGCCAGCAGCCAAGAGATAAGAGGCTATGGCTACACCTTC. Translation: CASSQEIRGYGYTF.

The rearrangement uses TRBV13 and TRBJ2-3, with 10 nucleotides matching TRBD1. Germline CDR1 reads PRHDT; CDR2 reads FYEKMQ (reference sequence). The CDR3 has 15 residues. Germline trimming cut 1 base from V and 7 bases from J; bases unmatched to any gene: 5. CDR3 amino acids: CASSLDGTGVYTQYF. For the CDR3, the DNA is TGTGCCAGCAGCTTAGACGGGACAGGGGTGTATACGCAGTATTTT. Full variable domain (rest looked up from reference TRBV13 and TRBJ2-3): AAGVIQSPRHLIKEKRETATLKCYPIPRHDTVYWYQQGPGQDPQFLISFYEKMQSDKGSIPDRFSAQQFSDYHSELNMSSLELGDSALYFCASSLDGTGVYTQYFGPGTRLTVL.

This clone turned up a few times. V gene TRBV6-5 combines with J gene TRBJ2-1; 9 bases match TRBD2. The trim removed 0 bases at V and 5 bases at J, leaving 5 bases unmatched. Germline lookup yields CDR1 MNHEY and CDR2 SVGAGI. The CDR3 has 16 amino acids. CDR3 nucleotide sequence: TGTGCCAGCAGTTACTCCCCGACTAGCGGTGACAATGAGCAGTTCTTC. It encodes CASSYSPTSGDNEQFF.

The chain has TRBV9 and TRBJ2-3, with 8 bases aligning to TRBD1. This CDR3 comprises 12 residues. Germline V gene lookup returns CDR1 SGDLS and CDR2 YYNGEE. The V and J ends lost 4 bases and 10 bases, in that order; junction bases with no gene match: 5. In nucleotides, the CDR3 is TGTGCCAGCAGCTCCGACAGGGGATCGCAGTATTTT. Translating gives CASSSDRGSQYF.

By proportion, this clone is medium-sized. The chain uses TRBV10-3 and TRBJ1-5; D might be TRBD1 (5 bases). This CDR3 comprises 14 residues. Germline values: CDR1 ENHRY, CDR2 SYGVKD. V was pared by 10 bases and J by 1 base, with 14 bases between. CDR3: CATAGLGSNQPQHF. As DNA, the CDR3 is TGTGCCACCGCGGGACTGGGGAGCAATCAGCCCCAGCATTTT.

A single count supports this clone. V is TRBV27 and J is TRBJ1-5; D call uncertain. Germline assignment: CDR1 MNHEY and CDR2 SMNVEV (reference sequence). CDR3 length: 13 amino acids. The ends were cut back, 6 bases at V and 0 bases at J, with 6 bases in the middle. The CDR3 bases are TGTGCCAGCAGCTGGGCTAGCAATCAGCCCCAGCATTTT. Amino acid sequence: CASSWASNQPQHF.